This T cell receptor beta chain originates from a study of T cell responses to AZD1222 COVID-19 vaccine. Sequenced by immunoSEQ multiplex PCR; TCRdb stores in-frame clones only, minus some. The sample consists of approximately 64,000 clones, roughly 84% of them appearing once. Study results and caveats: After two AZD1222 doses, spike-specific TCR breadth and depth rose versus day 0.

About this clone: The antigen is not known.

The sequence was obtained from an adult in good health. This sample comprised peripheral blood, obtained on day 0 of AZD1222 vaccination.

CDR3 loop: CASSLYLGGTEAFF. CDR3 bases: TGTGCCAGCAGTTTATATCTGGGAGGGACTGAAGCTTTCTTT. The V gene is TRBV27, the J gene TRBJ1-1; D unresolved. The CDR3 contains 14 residues. The germline CDR1 and CDR2 sequences are MNHEY and SMNVEV (reference sequence). Trimming shortened V by 1 base and J by 5 bases, and 11 bases separated the two germline ends.